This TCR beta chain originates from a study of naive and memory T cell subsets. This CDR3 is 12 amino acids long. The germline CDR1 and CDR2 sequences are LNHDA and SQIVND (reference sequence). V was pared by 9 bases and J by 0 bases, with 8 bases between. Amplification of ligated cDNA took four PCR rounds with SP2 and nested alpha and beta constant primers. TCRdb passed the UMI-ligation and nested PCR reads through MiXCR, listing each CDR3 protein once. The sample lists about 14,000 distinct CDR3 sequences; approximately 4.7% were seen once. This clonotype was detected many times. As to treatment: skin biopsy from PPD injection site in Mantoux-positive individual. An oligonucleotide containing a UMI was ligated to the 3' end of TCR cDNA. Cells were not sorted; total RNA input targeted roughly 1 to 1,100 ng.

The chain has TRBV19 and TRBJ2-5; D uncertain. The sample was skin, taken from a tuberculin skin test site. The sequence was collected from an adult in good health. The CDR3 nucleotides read TGTGCCAGCGGGCTCAACCAAGAGACCCAGTACTTC. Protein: CASGLNQETQYF.